Below are 3 T cell receptor beta chains sequenced from a single sample in a study of T cells in Graves' hyperthyroidism and ophthalmopathy. RNA transcripts provided the source from which TCR beta CDR3 regions were amplified. TCR CDR3 underwent first-round RT-PCR with the HTBI primer set. MiXCR, run by TCRdb on the multiplex PCR reads, gives a single entry per CDR3 protein. The sample has about 640,000 distinct CDR3 sequences; 20% to 25% are singletons. Sequences were obtained from blood. The receptors were sampled from a man aged 25-45 years with Graves' ophthalmopathy.

This clonotype was picked up many times. V is TRBV30 and J is TRBJ2-3; 14 nucleotides line up with TRBD2. Losses at the gene ends were 3 bases for V and 5 bases for J; bases not matched to a gene: 4. Germline assignment: CDR1 GTSNPN and CDR2 SVGIG (reference sequence). CDR3 length: 15 residues. DNA of the CDR3: TGTGCCTGGAGACGACTAGCGGGAGGGGGAGATACGCAGTATTTT. Its translation: CAWRRLAGGGDTQYF.

This clonotype has a count of ten or more. This chain joins TRBV11-2 and TRBJ2-2; TRBD1 matches at 9 bases. Germline V gene lookup returns CDR1 SGHAT and CDR2 FQNNGV. This CDR3 comprises 17 residues. V gave up 3 bases and J gave up 2 bases; unmatched junction bases: 7. CDR3 in DNA: TGTGCCAGCAGCTTTTCGGACAGGGGCCTAAACACCGGGGAGCTGTTTTTT. The encoded protein is CASSFSDRGLNTGELFF.

This clonotype was observed many times. The J gene is TRBJ2-3, the V gene TRBV28; either TRBD1 or TRBD2 may supply D (5 bases each). The germline CDR1 and CDR2 sequences are MDHEN and SYDVKM. V dropped 7 bases and J dropped 5 bases, with 16 bases sitting between them. The CDR3 contains 14 residues. This CDR3 is CASTLEGPGDTQYF. The CDR3 DNA reads TGTGCCAGCACCCTCGAGGGGCCGGGAGATACGCAGTATTTT. The whole variable domain, filled in from reference TRBV28 and TRBJ2-3, reads DVKVTQSSRYLVKRTGEKVFLECVQDMDHENMFWYRQDPGLGLRLIYFSYDVKMKEKGDIPEGYSVSREKKERFSLILESASTNQTSMYLCASTLEGPGDTQYFGPGTRLTVL.